This TCR beta chain was captured by sequencing in a study of beta chain features in type 1 diabetes. Study results and caveats: Type 1 diabetes patients had TCRB CDR3s that were shorter (moderately but significantly so) in all four CD4+ subsets.

CDR1 and CDR2 from the germline V gene are SQVTM and ANQGSEA. CDR3 length: 13 amino acids. Trimming took off 7 bases at V and 1 base at J, with 13 bases between the two ends. Of the isolated RNA, all was reverse transcribed, and so the sequenced material was expressed TCRB transcripts. Libraries were prepared by immunoSEQ multiplex PCR; TCRdb keeps only in-frame clonotypes and omits some of them. This table holds some 240,000 clones, around 16% found once. The sample holds a few counts of this clone. Its antigen is not identified. The receptor was isolated from a man aged 30 to 45 with type 1 diabetes. The J gene is TRBJ1-1, the V gene TRBV29-1, with D perhaps matching TRBD1 (5 bases). The sample taken for sequencing was naive CD4+ T cells from blood. As DNA, the CDR3 is TGCAGCGCCCTGGGGCTCCCGAACACTGAAGCTTTCTTT. Translation: CSALGLPNTEAFF.